Listed below are T cell receptor beta chains from one sample, sequenced in a study of beta chain features in type 1 diabetes. Profiling relied on immunoSEQ multiplex PCR, and the TCRdb table lists in-frame clones only, not all of them. The sample holds roughly 100,000 clones; under 30% are singletons and the top ten take about 0.57%. Material: central memory CD4+ T cells from blood. The receptors stem from a woman younger than 30 with type 1 diabetes. The CDR3 runs from the conserved cysteine through the conserved F or W. The D gene is left open where the match is weak. Clone size is shown for a subset of rows, as once, few, many or a class of expanded clone.

v_gene: TRBV5-1
j_gene: TRBJ2-5
len: 14
d_gene: NA
abundance: NA
CDR3aa: CASSSGTPQETQYF
CDR3nt: TGCGCCAGCAGCTCCGGGACACCCCAAGAGACCCAGTACTTC

v_gene: TRBV5-8
j_gene: TRBJ1-3
len: 17
d_gene: NA
abundance: few
CDR3aa: CASSLSVVPLSGNTIYF
CDR3nt: TGTGCCAGCAGCTTGAGCGTAGTGCCCCTCTCTGGAAACACCATATATTTT

v_gene: TRBV28
j_gene: TRBJ1-2
len: 14
d_gene: NA
abundance: few
CDR3aa: CASSTGQTIYGYTF
CDR3nt: TGTGCCAGCAGCACCGGACAGACGATCTATGGCTACACCTTC

v_gene: TRBV29-1
j_gene: TRBJ2-3
len: 14
d_gene: TRBD2
abundance: NA
CDR3aa: CSVEAGGGTDTQYF
CDR3nt: TGCAGCGTTGAAGCGGGAGGGGGGACAGATACGCAGTATTTT

v_gene: TRBV27
j_gene: TRBJ1-2
len: 13
d_gene: TRBD1
abundance: NA
CDR3aa: CASSLTGKFGYTF
CDR3nt: TGTGCCAGCAGTTTGACAGGGAAGTTTGGCTACACCTTC

v_gene: TRBV5-6
j_gene: TRBJ2-3
len: 12
d_gene: NA
abundance: NA
CDR3aa: CASSLVGQAQYF
CDR3nt: TGTGCCAGCAGCTTGGTGGGCCAGGCGCAGTATTTT

v_gene: TRBV5-6
j_gene: TRBJ1-6
len: 18
d_gene: NA
abundance: NA
CDR3aa: CASSVIGGRGSYNSPLHF
CDR3nt: TGTGCCAGCAGCGTCATCGGGGGGCGAGGGTCCTATAATTCACCCCTCCACTTT

v_gene: TRBV10-2
j_gene: TRBJ2-2
len: 15
d_gene: TRBD2
abundance: NA
CDR3aa: CASRGTSGRTGELFF
CDR3nt: TGCGCCAGCCGGGGGACTAGCGGGAGAACGGGGGAGCTGTTTTTT

v_gene: TRBV19
j_gene: TRBJ2-2
len: 14
d_gene: NA
abundance: NA
CDR3aa: CASVDRTNTGELFF
CDR3nt: TGTGCCAGTGTAGACAGGACGAACACCGGGGAGCTGTTTTTT

v_gene: TRBV5-8
j_gene: TRBJ2-1
len: 16
d_gene: NA
abundance: few
CDR3aa: CASSSLRSTRGNEQFF
CDR3nt: TGTGCCAGCAGCTCCCTACGATCGACTAGAGGCAATGAGCAGTTCTTC

v_gene: TRBV7-2
j_gene: TRBJ2-3
len: 15
d_gene: TRBD2
abundance: few
CDR3aa: CASSLVSGSVDTQYF
CDR3nt: TGTGCCAGCAGCTTGGTTAGCGGGAGTGTTGATACGCAGTATTTT

v_gene: TRBV29-1
j_gene: TRBJ1-1
len: 14
d_gene: TRBD1
abundance: NA
CDR3aa: CSGYKGQGGTEAFF
CDR3nt: TGCAGCGGGTACAAGGGACAGGGGGGCACTGAAGCTTTCTTT

v_gene: TRBV7-6
j_gene: TRBJ2-5
len: 12
d_gene: NA
abundance: NA
CDR3aa: CASTSRGETQYF
CDR3nt: TGTGCCAGCACGAGCAGGGGAGAGACCCAGTACTTC

v_gene: TRBV5-1
j_gene: TRBJ1-2
len: 15
d_gene: TRBD1
abundance: NA
CDR3aa: CASSSQGALNYGYTF
CDR3nt: TGCGCCAGCAGCTCACAGGGGGCGCTGAACTATGGCTACACCTTC

v_gene: TRBV28
j_gene: TRBJ1-5
len: 14
d_gene: NA
abundance: NA
CDR3aa: CASSETTGFQPQHF
CDR3nt: TGTGCCAGCAGCGAAACCACAGGGTTTCAGCCCCAGCATTTT

v_gene: TRBV2
j_gene: TRBJ2-2
len: 14
d_gene: TRBD1
abundance: medium-sized
CDR3aa: CASGRDRGTGELFF
CDR3nt: TGTGCCAGCGGAAGGGACAGGGGGACCGGGGAGCTGTTTTTT

v_gene: TRBV18
j_gene: TRBJ2-5
len: 13
d_gene: NA
abundance: NA
CDR3aa: CASFGQSQETQYF
CDR3nt: TGTGCCAGCTTCGGACAGTCTCAAGAGACCCAGTACTTC

v_gene: TRBV5-6
j_gene: TRBJ2-1
len: 17
d_gene: TRBD1
abundance: few
CDR3aa: CASSLYGDRGSYNEQFF
CDR3nt: TGTGCCAGCAGCTTGTACGGGGACAGGGGATCCTACAATGAGCAGTTCTTC

v_gene: TRBV18
j_gene: TRBJ2-2
len: 15
d_gene: NA
abundance: few
CDR3aa: CASSPKGQNTGELFF
CDR3nt: TGTGCCAGCTCACCAAAAGGACAGAACACCGGGGAGCTGTTTTTT

v_gene: TRBV14
j_gene: TRBJ2-1
len: 17
d_gene: NA
abundance: NA
CDR3aa: CASSQETKVWAQNEQFF
CDR3nt: TGTGCCAGCAGCCAAGAAACGAAGGTTTGGGCTCAGAATGAGCAGTTCTTC

v_gene: TRBV19
j_gene: TRBJ2-4
len: 13
d_gene: NA
abundance: medium-sized
CDR3aa: CASSTYRENIQYF
CDR3nt: TGTGCCAGTAGTACCTACCGGGAAAACATTCAGTACTTC

v_gene: TRBV2
j_gene: TRBJ2-5
len: 13
d_gene: NA
abundance: NA
CDR3aa: CASSGQNQETQYF
CDR3nt: TGTGCCAGCAGCGGACAGAACCAAGAGACCCAGTACTTC

v_gene: TRBV6-5
j_gene: TRBJ2-1
len: 15
d_gene: TRBD1
abundance: NA
CDR3aa: CASRNTGTGNNEQFF
CDR3nt: TGTGCCAGCAGGAACACCGGGACAGGGAACAATGAGCAGTTCTTC

v_gene: TRBV9
j_gene: TRBJ1-2
len: 13
d_gene: TRBD1
abundance: NA
CDR3aa: CASDGQGRDGYTF
CDR3nt: TGTGCCAGCGACGGACAGGGACGAGATGGCTACACCTTC

v_gene: TRBV11-2
j_gene: TRBJ2-1
len: 15
d_gene: TRBD1
abundance: many
CDR3aa: CASSRFGTGTYEQFF
CDR3nt: TGTGCCAGCAGCCGATTTGGGACAGGGACGTATGAGCAGTTCTTC

v_gene: TRBV7-9
j_gene: TRBJ2-7
len: 15
d_gene: TRBD2
abundance: NA
CDR3aa: CASTLGLAHSYEQYF
CDR3nt: TGTGCCAGCACCCTAGGACTAGCGCATTCCTACGAGCAGTACTTC

v_gene: TRBV19
j_gene: TRBJ2-5
len: 16
d_gene: TRBD2
abundance: few
CDR3aa: CASSIMALAAKETQYF
CDR3nt: TGTGCCAGTAGTATCATGGCACTAGCGGCTAAAGAGACCCAGTACTTC

v_gene: TRBV18
j_gene: TRBJ2-7
len: 17
d_gene: TRBD1
abundance: NA
CDR3aa: CASSPQVTTGGSYEQYF
CDR3nt: TGTGCCAGCTCACCACAAGTCACGACAGGGGGCTCCTACGAGCAGTACTTC

v_gene: TRBV27
j_gene: TRBJ1-3
len: 14
d_gene: TRBD1
abundance: once
CDR3aa: CASRPTGLGNTIYF
CDR3nt: TGTGCCAGCAGACCGACAGGGCTGGGAAACACCATATATTTT

v_gene: TRBV11-3
j_gene: TRBJ1-4
len: 15
d_gene: TRBD1
abundance: few
CDR3aa: CASSLEGARDEKLFF
CDR3nt: TGTGCCAGCAGCCTCGAGGGGGCGCGAGATGAAAAACTGTTTTTT

v_gene: TRBV9
j_gene: TRBJ2-7
len: 15
d_gene: TRBD1
abundance: NA
CDR3aa: CASSPGGTGVYEQYF
CDR3nt: TGTGCCAGCAGCCCAGGGGGGACAGGGGTCTACGAGCAGTACTTC

v_gene: TRBV10-3
j_gene: TRBJ2-1
len: 13
d_gene: NA
abundance: NA
CDR3aa: CAISLTEYNEQFF
CDR3nt: TGTGCCATCAGCTTGACAGAATACAATGAGCAGTTCTTC

v_gene: TRBV6-6
j_gene: TRBJ2-5
len: 15
d_gene: TRBD2
abundance: NA
CDR3aa: CASSYNSGKKETQYF
CDR3nt: TGTGCCAGCAGTTACAATAGCGGGAAGAAGGAGACCCAGTACTTC

v_gene: TRBV29-1
j_gene: TRBJ2-1
len: 16
d_gene: TRBD2
abundance: few
CDR3aa: CSVGGLARGVYNEQFF
CDR3nt: TGCAGCGTTGGGGGACTAGCAAGGGGGGTTTACAATGAGCAGTTCTTC

v_gene: TRBV7-2
j_gene: TRBJ2-7
len: 15
d_gene: TRBD2
abundance: NA
CDR3aa: CASSGASGAQYEQYF
CDR3nt: TGTGCCAGCAGCGGGGCTAGCGGAGCTCAATACGAGCAGTACTTC

v_gene: TRBV25-1
j_gene: TRBJ2-1
len: 18
d_gene: TRBD2
abundance: NA
CDR3aa: CASSEREGSGGRANEQFF
CDR3nt: TGTGCCAGCAGTGAGAGGGAGGGGAGTGGGGGTCGGGCCAATGAGCAGTTCTTC

v_gene: TRBV2
j_gene: TRBJ2-7
len: 16
d_gene: NA
abundance: NA
CDR3aa: CASRESQGTFSYEQYF
CDR3nt: TGTGCCAGCAGGGAGAGCCAAGGGACTTTCTCCTACGAGCAGTACTTC

v_gene: TRBV18
j_gene: TRBJ2-5
len: 13
d_gene: NA
abundance: NA
CDR3aa: CASSPGWRETQYF
CDR3nt: TGTGCCAGCTCACCCGGATGGAGGGAGACCCAGTACTTC

v_gene: TRBV19
j_gene: TRBJ1-2
len: 13
d_gene: NA
abundance: few
CDR3aa: CASSFRVGYGYTF
CDR3nt: TGTGCCAGTAGTTTCCGGGTTGGCTATGGCTACACCTTC

v_gene: TRBV5-4
j_gene: TRBJ2-3
len: 16
d_gene: TRBD2
abundance: few
CDR3aa: CASSHISGKVSDTQYF
CDR3nt: TGTGCCAGCAGCCATATTAGCGGGAAAGTCTCAGATACGCAGTATTTT

v_gene: TRBV18
j_gene: TRBJ2-5
len: 14
d_gene: TRBD1
abundance: NA
CDR3aa: CASSPPDRGETQYF
CDR3nt: TGTGCCAGCTCACCACCGGACAGGGGAGAGACCCAGTACTTC

v_gene: TRBV5-1
j_gene: TRBJ1-4
len: 17
d_gene: NA
abundance: NA
CDR3aa: CASSRGREPATNEKLFF
CDR3nt: TGCGCCAGCAGCCGCGGCAGGGAACCAGCAACTAATGAAAAACTGTTTTTT

v_gene: TRBV5-1
j_gene: TRBJ2-7
len: 15
d_gene: TRBD1
abundance: NA
CDR3aa: CASSENPGQGNEQYF
CDR3nt: TGCGCCAGCAGCGAGAACCCGGGACAGGGAAACGAGCAGTACTTC

v_gene: TRBV18
j_gene: TRBJ1-2
len: 16
d_gene: TRBD1
abundance: NA
CDR3aa: CASSPPAGQGVNGYTF
CDR3nt: TGTGCCAGCTCACCACCGGCGGGACAGGGGGTGAATGGCTACACCTTC

v_gene: TRBV18
j_gene: TRBJ2-1
len: 14
d_gene: NA
abundance: few
CDR3aa: CASSPRTNYNEQFF
CDR3nt: TGTGCCAGCTCACCAAGGACAAACTACAATGAGCAGTTCTTC